Shown below are 29 T cell receptor beta chains from a single sample sequenced in a study of technical replicates of blood from several donors. Data came from immunoSEQ multiplex PCR; TCRdb stores just in-frame clones and leaves some out. This sample yields just under 60,000 clones, of which roughly 95% are seen a single time; under 3% belongs to the top ten. Material for sequencing was PBMCs. All receptors come from a human donor in good health. Some clones in this sample may be carry-over from other donors' samples.

V gene TRBV19 combines with J gene TRBJ2-2; D ambiguous. Germline CDR1 and CDR2: LNHDA and SQIVND (reference sequence). This CDR3 comprises 15 residues. The V gene lost 0 bases and the J gene lost 2 bases, with 7 bases spanning the gap. The CDR3, as DNA: TGTGCCAGTAGTATAGAACAGCTTAACACCGGGGAGCTGTTTTTT. It codes for CASSIEQLNTGELFF. The complete variable domain, with remaining parts taken from reference TRBV19 and TRBJ2-2, reads DGGITQSPKYLFRKEGQNVTLSCEQNLNHDAMYWYRQDPGQGLRLIYYSQIVNDFQKGDIAEGYSVSREKKESFPLTVTSAQKNPTAFYLCASSIEQLNTGELFFGEGSRLTVL.

This rearrangement joins TRBV27 to TRBJ2-7, with D perhaps matching TRBD2 (6 bases). Trimming removed 5 bases at V and 2 bases at J, with 13 bases between. The CDR3 has 14 amino acids. Germline loops: CDR1 MNHEY, CDR2 SMNVEV (reference sequence). CDR3 bases: TGTGCCAGCAGTCCGGGACTCGCCCCCTACGAGCAGTACTTC. Translated, it gives CASSPGLAPYEQYF.

This clone came up a few times. The chain employs TRBV29-1 and TRBJ2-7; TRBD2 agrees at 13 bases. This CDR3 is built from 14 residues. V shed 3 bases and J 3 bases; nucleotides not matched to a gene: 2. Germline CDR1 SQVTM, CDR2 ANQGSEA. The CDR3 reads CSVETSGGSYEQYF. The CDR3 nucleotides read TGCAGCGTTGAGACTAGCGGGGGGAGCTACGAGCAGTACTTC.

The genes are TRBV6-1 and TRBJ1-5; D is undetermined. V gave up 6 bases and J gave up 3 bases, with 15 bases separating them. This CDR3 region has 15 residues. Germline lookup yields CDR1 MNHNS and CDR2 SASEGT. As DNA, the CDR3 is TGTGCCAGCAGGGGAACCTCCGGGGTCAATCAGCCCCAGCATTTT. Its protein product is CASRGTSGVNQPQHF.

The J gene is TRBJ2-7, the V gene TRBV2; TRBD2 aligns across 8 bases. CDR3 length: 14 residues. Germline V gene sequence: CDR1 SNHLY, CDR2 FYNNEI. Losses at the gene ends were 6 bases for V and 5 bases for J; bases not matched to a gene: 9. CDR3 sequence (DNA): TGTGCCAGCAGGCCGACTAGCGCGAGGGACGAGCAGTACTTC. It codes for CASRPTSARDEQYF.

The rearrangement uses TRBV2 and TRBJ2-1; 8 bases match TRBD2. CDR3 length equals 14 residues. Trimming cost V 7 bases and J 11 bases; bases outside gene matches: 13. CDR1 is SNHLY, CDR2 FYNNEI, per germline. The CDR3 nucleotides read TGTGCCAGCACGCCACGGGGGGGTACAATGAAGCAGTTCTTC. Its translation: CASTPRGGTMKQFF.

V usage is TRBV30 and J usage is TRBJ2-2; D possibly corresponds to TRBD1 (5 bases). CDR1 and CDR2 from the germline V gene are GTSNPN and SVGIG (reference sequence). The CDR3 consists of 14 residues. V was trimmed by 0 bases and J by 6 bases, leaving 11 bases between them. CDR3 nucleotide sequence: TGTGCCTGGAGTGTACGCAGGGTTGCCGGGGAGCTGTTTTTT. This sequence encodes CAWSVRRVAGELFF.

This clone has only one observation. The V call is TRBV19, the J call TRBJ1-1; D may be TRBD1 (6 bases). Trimming left V 1 base short and J 2 bases short, with 8 bases between. Looked up from germline, CDR1 is LNHDA and CDR2 is SQIVND (reference sequence). There are 14 residues in the CDR3. Here the CDR3 DNA reads TGTGCCAGTAGTATAGTAGGGGGTAACACTGAAGCTTTCTTT. It translates to CASSIVGGNTEAFF.

J is TRBJ2-2 and V is TRBV30, with 9 positions matching TRBD1. This CDR3 contains 14 residues. V shed 3 bases and J 7 bases; nucleotides not matched to a gene: 6. Germline V gene data show CDR1 as GTSNPN and CDR2 as SVGIG (reference sequence). The CDR3 nucleotides read TGTGCCTGGAGCAGACAGGGGGTTTTCGGGGAGCTGTTTTTT. Residues: CAWSRQGVFGELFF.

The V gene is TRBV11-2, the J gene TRBJ2-1; 14 positions agree with TRBD2. The germline V gene has CDR1 SGHAT and CDR2 FQNNGV. The CDR3 spans 17 residues. Trimming at V came to 3 bases and at J to 10 bases, leaving 11 bases not matched to a gene. Written as DNA, the CDR3 is TGTGCCAGCAGCTTTGCCGGGGGACTAGCGGGGGCCCGGGAGCAGTTCTTC. Protein product: CASSFAGGLAGAREQFF.

This chain connects TRBV28 to TRBJ1-1; D possibly corresponds to TRBD1 (6 bases). CDR1 is MDHEN, CDR2 SYDVKM, per germline. The CDR3 has 15 residues. Trimming left V 7 bases short and J 1 base short, with 16 bases between. CDR3 in amino acids: CASNLPLGQNTEAFF. The CDR3, as DNA: TGTGCCAGCAACCTACCTCTGGGACAGAACACTGAAGCTTTCTTT. Supplemented by reference TRBV28 and TRBJ1-1, the full variable domain reads DVKVTQSSRYLVKRTGEKVFLECVQDMDHENMFWYRQDPGLGLRLIYFSYDVKMKEKGDIPEGYSVSREKKERFSLILESASTNQTSMYLCASNLPLGQNTEAFFGQGTRLTVV.

The chain employs TRBV5-1 and TRBJ2-3; 13 positions match TRBD2. The ends lost 5 bases at V and 4 bases at J; junction bases unmatched: 4. The CDR3 consists of 15 residues. Germline values: CDR1 SGHRS, CDR2 YFSETQ. The CDR3 reads CASRLAGGLADTQYF. As DNA, the CDR3 is TGCGCCAGCAGACTAGCGGGGGGGCTAGCAGATACGCAGTATTTT.

The gene calls are TRBV7-9 and TRBJ1-4; D unclear. This CDR3 has 15 residues. CDR1 is SEHNR and CDR2 is FQNEAQ in the germline V gene (reference sequence). V was shortened by 4 bases and J by 7 bases, with 16 bases between the two germline ends. The CDR3 DNA is TGTGCCAGCAGCTCCGGCAGTAGGGCGGGTGAAAAACTGTTTTTT. Amino acids: CASSSGSRAGEKLFF.

This clone was picked up one time. The chain links TRBV7-2 to TRBJ1-1; 7 bases match TRBD1. CDR3 length: 13 amino acids. V dropped 2 bases and J dropped 11; count of bases not matched to a gene: 8. CDR1 SGHTA and CDR2 FQGNSA come from the germline V gene. In nucleotides, the CDR3 is TGTGCCAGCAGCTTAAGGGGGCAGGTTTGGGCTTTCTTT. This sequence encodes CASSLRGQVWAFF.

This sequence joins TRBV7-9 and TRBJ2-6; D ambiguous. Trimming took off 3 bases at V and 2 bases at J, with 11 bases between the two ends. This CDR3 region has 16 residues. The V gene's germline CDR1 is SEHNR and CDR2 FQNEAQ (reference sequence). DNA of the CDR3: TGTGCCAGCAGCTTCCCGTCGGTCCCTGGGGCCAACGTCCTGACTTTC. It codes for CASSFPSVPGANVLTF.

The gene calls are TRBV7-9 and TRBJ1-5; D uncertain. Germline values: CDR1 SEHNR, CDR2 FQNEAQ (reference sequence). CDR3 length: 13 residues. Trimming took 4 bases from V and 9 from J, leaving 13 bases between them. CDR3 amino acids: CASSSGADGPQHF. For the CDR3, the DNA is TGTGCCAGCAGCTCAGGTGCTGATGGGCCCCAGCATTTT. Drawing the rest from reference TRBV7-9 and TRBJ1-5, the complete variable domain is DTGVSQNPRHKITKRGQNVTFRCDPISEHNRLYWYRQTLGQGPEFLTYFQNEAQLEKSRLLSDRFSAERPKGSFSTLEIQRTEQGDSAMYLCASSSGADGPQHFGDGTRLSIL.

The J gene is TRBJ2-3, the V gene TRBV21-1; the table's D call, TRBD2, was not checked against the DNA. TRBV21-1 is flagged as a pseudogene. The length of the CDR3 is 14 residues. CDR3 nucleotides: TGTGCCAGCAGAATAGCGGGGGGTCCAGATACGCAGTATTTT. Translating it yields CASRIAGGPDTQYF.

This chain connects TRBV7-3 to TRBJ2-2, with a weak D call TRBD1 (6 bases). Germline V gene lookup returns CDR1 SGHTA and CDR2 FQGTGA. V was shortened by 5 bases and J by 4 bases, with 14 bases between the two germline ends. CDR3 size: 15 residues. The CDR3 DNA reads as TGTGCCAGCAGCCCCAGGGGACCGTTCACCGGGGAGCTGTTTTTT. It translates to CASSPRGPFTGELFF.

This rearrangement joins TRBV5-7 to TRBJ2-2, with 8 bases lining up with TRBD1. TRBV5-7 is sorted into the ORF group, with uncertain function. The junction had 6 bases not matched to a gene; V was cut back by 4 bases and J by 4 bases. The CDR3 loop spans 15 amino acids. CDR3 coding DNA: TGTGCCAGCAGCCTATGGGACAGGCCCACCGGGGAGCTGTTTTTT. This codes for CASSLWDRPTGELFF.

The chain combines TRBV2 with TRBJ2-1; 8 positions agree with TRBD1. Germline values: CDR1 SNHLY, CDR2 FYNNEI. The CDR3 spans 16 residues. V lost 7 bases and J lost 4; bases outside the gene matches: 12. This CDR3 is CASKEIGTGLYNEQFF. Here the CDR3 DNA reads TGTGCCAGCAAAGAGATAGGGACAGGCCTATACAATGAGCAGTTCTTC.

The gene calls are TRBV10-3 and TRBJ2-1, with D unresolved. There are 12 residues in the CDR3. V lost 4 bases to trimming and J lost 6 bases, with 7 bases between them. Germline loops: CDR1 ENHRY, CDR2 SYGVKD. The CDR3 DNA reads as TGTGCCATCAGTGGTCCTACCAATGAGCAGTTCTTC. Translated: CAISGPTNEQFF.

Here the CDR3 DNA reads TGTGCCAGCAGCGTATCAAGCACAGCTTATAGCTCCTACGAGCAGTACTTC. Encoded protein: CASSVSSTAYSSYEQYF. The rearrangement links TRBV9 to TRBJ2-7; D is unclear. Germline CDR1 SGDLS, CDR2 YYNGEE. With 1 base removed from V and 0 bases from J, the gap between germline ends came to 17 bases. The CDR3 has 17 residues.

This clone has just one count. CDR3 sequence (DNA): TGTGCCAGCAGCTTGGCCGGGACAGCCTCTGGAAACACCATATATTTT. The encoded protein is CASSLAGTASGNTIYF. The chain is built from TRBV7-2 and TRBJ1-3; 7 bases align to TRBD1. Trimming removed 3 bases from V and 0 bases from J; junction bases left unmatched: 5. Germline CDR1 SGHTA, CDR2 FQGNSA. CDR3 size: 16 residues.

The V and J genes are TRBV5-4 and TRBJ1-1; TRBD1 matches at 8 bases. J lost 5 bases, V lost 1 base, and 1 base had no gene match. CDR1 and CDR2 (germline): SGHNT, YYREEE (reference sequence). This CDR3 has 13 amino acids. The DNA of the CDR3 is TGTGCCAGCAGCTTGAACAGGGGGACTGAAGCTTTCTTT. It codes for CASSLNRGTEAFF.

The CDR3: CASSQGLAGKYF. The CDR3 DNA follows: TGTGCCAGCAGCCAAGGACTAGCGGGGAAGTACTTC. This sequence joins TRBV14 and TRBJ2-7, with TRBD2 identical over 11 bases. CDR1 and CDR2 from the germline V gene are SGHDN and FVKESK. The trim removed 1 base at V and 11 bases at J, leaving 1 base unmatched. This CDR3 contains 12 residues.

The rearrangement links TRBV7-3 to TRBJ2-1; tentative D call: TRBD1 (6 bases). CDR1 is SGHTA, CDR2 FQGTGA, per germline. The CDR3 has 13 amino acids. Trimming cost V 5 bases and J 5 bases, with 10 bases left between them. The CDR3 nucleotides are TGTGCCAGCAGCGTCGGACAGAACAATGAGCAGTTCTTC. Protein sequence: CASSVGQNNEQFF.

Comments on this clone: This sample also contains other DNA sequences that code for the same CDR3. This rearrangement joins TRBV4-3 to TRBJ2-7; D not certain. V was cut by 0 bases and J by 1 base, with 4 bases left in between. The V gene's germline CDR1 is LGHNA and CDR2 YSLEER. There are 13 residues in the CDR3. This chain's CDR3 is CASSQDLSYEQYF. The DNA of the CDR3 is TGCGCCAGCAGCCAAGACTTGTCCTACGAGCAGTACTTC.

The V gene is TRBV19, the J gene TRBJ2-7; D is possibly TRBD1 (5 bases). Trimming cost V 5 bases and J 2 bases, with 13 bases left between them. CDR1 LNHDA and CDR2 SQIVND come from the germline V gene (reference sequence). The CDR3 length is 14 residues. This CDR3 is CASSSQGLTYEQYF. In DNA, the CDR3 is TGTGCCAGTAGTTCCCAGGGCCTTACCTACGAGCAGTACTTC. The full variable domain, in which reference TRBV19 and TRBJ2-7 provide the parts outside the CDR3, is DGGITQSPKYLFRKEGQNVTLSCEQNLNHDAMYWYRQDPGQGLRLIYYSQIVNDFQKGDIAEGYSVSREKKESFPLTVTSAQKNPTAFYLCASSSQGLTYEQYFGPGTRLTVT.

The rearrangement links TRBV19 to TRBJ1-1; 11 bases are a match to TRBD1. Germline values: CDR1 LNHDA, CDR2 SQIVND (reference sequence). The ends lost 7 bases at V and 4 bases at J; junction bases unmatched: 5. The CDR3 covers 14 residues. The CDR3 nucleotides read TGTGCCAGTACCTGGACAGGGGGCACCACTGAAGCTTTCTTT. Translating it yields CASTWTGGTTEAFF.